The rows below give T cell receptor beta chains drawn from one sample of a study of T cells in Graves' hyperthyroidism and ophthalmopathy. MiXCR was run by TCRdb on the multiplex PCR reads, yielding one entry per CDR3 protein. The sample yields about 400,000 distinct CDR3 sequences, about 25% seen once. Sequences were obtained from blood. All receptors derive from a man aged 45 to 65 with Graves' hyperthyroidism. Both conserved end residues are part of each CDR3. A D gene is named only where the DNA matches it firmly. Size values are once, few and many counts, or a class for expanded clones, and some rows have none.

J: TRBJ2-7
size: NA
V: TRBV9
D: TRBD2
DNA: TGTGCCAGCAGCGTAGTAGCGGGAGCGGATGGGGAGCAGTACTTC
CDR3: CASSVVAGADGEQYF

J: TRBJ1-5
size: NA
V: TRBV12-3/TRBV12-4
D: NA
DNA: TGTGCCAGCAGTTCCAATTCGGGGGCCTATCAGCCCCAGCATTTT
CDR3: CASSSNSGAYQPQHF

J: TRBJ1-4
size: NA
V: TRBV4-1
D: TRBD1
DNA: TGCGCCAGCAGCACAGGGGATGCTAATGAAAAACTGTTTTTT
CDR3: CASSTGDANEKLFF

J: TRBJ2-3
size: NA
V: TRBV7-3
D: NA
DNA: TGTGCCAGCAGCTTGGAGGGGGCCCGTACGCAGTATTTT
CDR3: CASSLEGARTQYF

J: TRBJ2-3
size: few
V: TRBV24-1
D: NA
DNA: TGTGCCACCAGTGATTTGGGCGGGTCGGGCGGAGATACGCAGTATTTT
CDR3: CATSDLGGSGGDTQYF

J: TRBJ2-7
size: few
V: TRBV5-1
D: NA
DNA: TGCGCCAGCAGCTTGCTACCGGGCCCAACCTACGAGCAGTACTTC
CDR3: CASSLLPGPTYEQYF

J: TRBJ1-1
size: NA
V: TRBV5-4
D: NA
DNA: TGTGCCAGCAGCCCTGGAGGGTCCTCGGGTGAAGCTTTCTTT
CDR3: CASSPGGSSGEAFF

J: TRBJ2-5
size: few
V: TRBV7-9
D: NA
DNA: TGTGCCAGCTCCCGGGAGAAAAAACGGGAGACCCAGTACTTC
CDR3: CASSREKKRETQYF

J: TRBJ1-3
size: few
V: TRBV11-3
D: TRBD1
DNA: TGTGCCAGCAGCCCGGAGGGGACAGCTGGAAACACCATATATTTT
CDR3: CASSPEGTAGNTIYF

J: TRBJ1-1
size: many
V: TRBV29-1
D: TRBD1
DNA: TGCAGCGTTGAGGGACAGGGGGCTGAAGCTTTCTTT
CDR3: CSVEGQGAEAFF

J: TRBJ2-1
size: few
V: TRBV28
D: TRBD2
DNA: TGTGCCAGCAGCCCACTAGCGGGAGGTGAGCAGTTCTTC
CDR3: CASSPLAGGEQFF

J: TRBJ2-1
size: NA
V: TRBV4-1
D: NA
DNA: TGCGCCAGCAGCCTACGGGACACCAACTCCTACAATGAGCAGTTCTTC
CDR3: CASSLRDTNSYNEQFF

J: TRBJ1-6
size: once
V: TRBV12-3/TRBV12-4
D: NA
DNA: TGTGCCAGCAGTCCCCGGGGGTCTAATTCACCCCTCCACTTT
CDR3: CASSPRGSNSPLHF

J: TRBJ2-7
size: few
V: TRBV6-5
D: NA
DNA: TGTGCCAGCAGTTACGACGGGTACTCCTACGAGCAGTACTTC
CDR3: CASSYDGYSYEQYF

J: TRBJ2-5
size: NA
V: TRBV7-9
D: TRBD2
DNA: TGTGCCAGCAGCTTGGTGCGGGAGTTAGAGACCCAGTACTTC
CDR3: CASSLVRELETQYF

J: TRBJ1-3
size: few
V: TRBV6-5
D: NA
DNA: TGTGCCAGCAGTTCCTCTCATGGGGGGGGAAACACCATATATTTT
CDR3: CASSSSHGGGNTIYF

J: TRBJ2-2
size: few
V: TRBV7-6
D: NA
DNA: TGTGCCAGCAGCTTATTATTGCGCGGCGTGGGCACCGGGGAGCTGTTTTTT
CDR3: CASSLLLRGVGTGELFF

J: TRBJ1-2
size: NA
V: TRBV5-1
D: TRBD1
DNA: TGCGCCAGCAGCTCGGGACAGGGACTGGGTGGCTACACCTTC
CDR3: CASSSGQGLGGYTF

J: TRBJ2-3
size: few
V: TRBV27
D: TRBD1
DNA: TGTGCCAGCAGTGGGACAGGGGGCAAAACAGATACGCAGTATTTT
CDR3: CASSGTGGKTDTQYF

J: TRBJ2-3
size: few
V: TRBV11-2
D: TRBD2
DNA: TGTGCCAGCAGCTTAGAGCCAACTTCAGGACTAGCGGACACAGATACGCAGTATTTT
CDR3: CASSLEPTSGLADTDTQYF

J: TRBJ1-4
size: NA
V: TRBV20-1
D: NA
DNA: TGCAGTGCTAGACCCAAAACAGCCTATAATGAAAAACTGTTTTTT
CDR3: CSARPKTAYNEKLFF

J: TRBJ2-1
size: NA
V: TRBV20-1
D: TRBD2
DNA: TGCAGTGCTAGAGACCCTACTAGCGGGAAATACAATGAGCAGTTCTTC
CDR3: CSARDPTSGKYNEQFF

J: TRBJ2-7
size: few
V: TRBV7-2
D: NA
DNA: TGTGCCAGCAGCTTAGCCCCCCCGGCGGGAATCTCCTACGAGCAGTACTTC
CDR3: CASSLAPPAGISYEQYF

J: TRBJ2-2
size: once
V: TRBV10-3
D: NA
DNA: TGTGCCATCAAACGGGAGAACACCGGGGAGCTGTTTTTT
CDR3: CAIKRENTGELFF

J: TRBJ2-1
size: NA
V: TRBV27
D: NA
DNA: TGTGCCAGCAGTTTATCACTATCTTACAATGAGCAGTTCTTC
CDR3: CASSLSLSYNEQFF

J: TRBJ2-7
size: NA
V: TRBV3-1
D: TRBD2
DNA: TGTGCCAGCAGCCCCGCCAGCGGGAGGTCGTACGAGCAGTACTTC
CDR3: CASSPASGRSYEQYF

J: TRBJ2-5
size: NA
V: TRBV20-1
D: TRBD2
DNA: TGCAGTGCTAGAGATCTACTAGCGGGAAAAGAGACCCAGTACTTC
CDR3: CSARDLLAGKETQYF

J: TRBJ2-1
size: many
V: TRBV11-3
D: TRBD2
DNA: TGTGCCAGCAGCTTTGGGCTAGCGGGAGGTAATGAGCAGTTCTTC
CDR3: CASSFGLAGGNEQFF

J: TRBJ2-2
size: NA
V: TRBV12-3/TRBV12-4
D: NA
DNA: TGTGCCAGCAGTCGCTTAGGACCCCCCGGGGAGCTGTTTTTT
CDR3: CASSRLGPPGELFF

J: TRBJ1-2
size: few
V: TRBV5-1
D: TRBD1
DNA: TGCGCCAGCAGCTGGGACAGACCTAACTATGGCTACACCTTC
CDR3: CASSWDRPNYGYTF

J: TRBJ2-1
size: many
V: TRBV7-6
D: NA
DNA: TGTGCCAGCAGCTTAAGTAACTCCTACAATGAGCAGTTCTTC
CDR3: CASSLSNSYNEQFF

J: TRBJ2-1
size: NA
V: TRBV29-1
D: NA
DNA: TGCAACGTTCCCACTCCGGGTCCCTACAATGAGCAGTTCTTC
CDR3: CNVPTPGPYNEQFF

J: TRBJ2-5
size: many
V: TRBV6-5
D: TRBD2
DNA: TGTGCCAGCAGTTACTATACGACTAGCGGGAGTGTTGAGACCCAGTACTTC
CDR3: CASSYYTTSGSVETQYF

J: TRBJ1-5
size: few
V: TRBV27
D: NA
DNA: TGTGCCAGCAAAAGAATCGGGGGAGATCAGCCCCAGCATTTT
CDR3: CASKRIGGDQPQHF

J: TRBJ2-3
size: many
V: TRBV12-3/TRBV12-4
D: NA
DNA: TGTGCCAGCAGTGAGAGCCGAGGGGCAGGCACAGATACGCAGTATTTT
CDR3: CASSESRGAGTDTQYF

J: TRBJ2-5
size: few
V: TRBV15
D: NA
DNA: TGTGCCACCAGCAGACCTGTTGGCTCCGGTGAGACCCAGTACTTC
CDR3: CATSRPVGSGETQYF

J: TRBJ2-3
size: few
V: TRBV27
D: NA
DNA: TGTGCCAGCAGTTTATCCGGGCTGGGTACGCAGTATTTT
CDR3: CASSLSGLGTQYF

J: TRBJ2-2
size: NA
V: TRBV7-2
D: TRBD2
DNA: TGTGCCAGCAGCTTCCCTAGCGGGACCTACACCGGGGAGCTGTTTTTT
CDR3: CASSFPSGTYTGELFF

J: TRBJ1-3
size: NA
V: TRBV6-1
D: NA
DNA: TGTGCCAGCAGTGTAGGCCGGACCTCTGGAAACACCATATATTTT
CDR3: CASSVGRTSGNTIYF

J: TRBJ1-3
size: NA
V: TRBV11-2
D: NA
DNA: TGTGCCAGCAGCCCCCTTTATGGAAACACCATATATTTT
CDR3: CASSPLYGNTIYF

J: TRBJ1-1
size: few
V: TRBV6-1
D: TRBD1
DNA: TGTGCCAGCAGCGACGGGACAGTAATTATGAAGTACGCTGAAGCTTTCTTT
CDR3: CASSDGTVIMKYAEAFF

J: TRBJ1-2
size: many
V: TRBV20-1
D: TRBD1
DNA: TGCAGTGCTAGAGACCACAGGGGGGATGGCTACACCTTC
CDR3: CSARDHRGDGYTF

J: TRBJ1-1
size: NA
V: TRBV30
D: NA
DNA: TGTGCCTGGAGTGAAGGCATGAACACTGAAGCTTCCTTT
CDR3: CAWSEGMNTEASF

J: TRBJ1-1
size: many
V: TRBV20-1
D: NA
DNA: TGCAGTGCTGAGACCGACGGCACTGAAGCTTTCTTT
CDR3: CSAETDGTEAFF

J: TRBJ2-3
size: NA
V: TRBV4-2
D: TRBD2
DNA: TGTGCCAGCAGCCAAGAGACTAGCGGGAGAACAGATACGCAGTATTTT
CDR3: CASSQETSGRTDTQYF

J: TRBJ2-3
size: NA
V: TRBV5-1
D: NA
DNA: TGCGCCAGCAGCTTGGACGGTAGCACAGATACGCAGTATTTT
CDR3: CASSLDGSTDTQYF

J: TRBJ1-2
size: NA
V: TRBV29-1
D: NA
DNA: TGCAGCGTTGACAGGGAAATCGGCTACACCTTC
CDR3: CSVDREIGYTF

J: TRBJ2-7
size: few
V: TRBV3-1
D: NA
DNA: TGTGCCAGCAGCCAAGAGGGCTGGAACCCCTACGAGCAGTACTTC
CDR3: CASSQEGWNPYEQYF

J: TRBJ2-7
size: few
V: TRBV27
D: NA
DNA: TGTGCCAGCAGTGTGGGGGACCACAGCTACGAGCAGTACTTC
CDR3: CASSVGDHSYEQYF

J: TRBJ2-7
size: few
V: TRBV4-1
D: NA
DNA: TGCGCCAGCAGCCAAGTCCAAGGAGACCCCACCCCCTACGAGCAGTACTTC
CDR3: CASSQVQGDPTPYEQYF

J: TRBJ2-3
size: few
V: TRBV20-1
D: TRBD2
DNA: TGCAGTGCTAGAGGGACTAGCGGACAGTATTTT
CDR3: CSARGTSGQYF

J: TRBJ2-5
size: few
V: TRBV30
D: NA
DNA: TGTGCCTGGACACTAATACAGGGCGAGACCCAGTACTTC
CDR3: CAWTLIQGETQYF

J: TRBJ2-7
size: once
V: TRBV20-1
D: TRBD1
DNA: TGCAGTGCTAGCCGGGGACAGGGCTCCTACGAGCACTACTTC
CDR3: CSASRGQGSYEHYF

J: TRBJ1-6
size: NA
V: TRBV3-1
D: NA
DNA: TGTGCCAGCAGCCAAGGGGGGTTGGGCAATTCACCCCTCCACTTT
CDR3: CASSQGGLGNSPLHF